This record covers a single T cell receptor beta chain. The antigen it binds to is not known. Base-call qualities are not available, and no considerably larger clone is one nucleotide away. The record originates from a study of CD8 T cells in ankylosing spondylitis (dated by TCRdb to between 2016 and 2019). For context, the study as a whole: T cell receptor beta repertoires were profiled in healthy donors and ankylosing spondylitis patients so that disease-linked TCR variants could be found. The full study cohort was made up of about 24 ankylosing spondylitis patients and 108 healthy donors. Samples of peripheral blood were taken, and for ankylosing spondylitis patients, synovial fluid was collected as well.

Its CDR3 holds 13 amino acids, cysteine through phenylalanine. The CDR3 DNA has 39 bases and is translated from base 1. From the germline V gene (reference sequence), CDR1 is DFQATT and CDR2 is SNEGSKA. V is pared back by 3 bases and J by 2 bases, with 11 bases lying between the germline termini. The data were produced on an Illumina HiSeq 2500. Quantitative 5'-RACE with molecular barcodes was used to prepare TCR beta libraries. The authors processed their data as follows. To identify disease-linked TCR variants, a new computational method was used, one built on a probabilistic model of VDJ rearrangement. The public reads were quality trimmed at Q25 with fastp and then assembled into clones with MiXCR by TCRdb, keeping productive beta chains. Here each entry gathers all rows of one CDR3 protein and keeps the most common genes and DNA. The V and J calls here are based on TCRdb, not the publication. The sample has 200,000 to 250,000 distinct CDR3 sequences on record, more than 25% of them singletons. The leading ten clones occupy approximately 4.6% of the sample.

On the study overall, not on this receptor specifically: The disease-linked clones had a CD8+ phenotype and were found at relatively low frequencies in peripheral blood. Some motif variants were previously reported in synovial fluid and blood of reactive arthritis patients, suggesting common disease-initiation mechanisms. According to the report, matched synovial fluid samples from ankylosing spondylitis patients were significantly enriched for the disease-linked clones. A TCR beta motif of eight highly homologous amino acid variants appeared characteristic of blood from ankylosing spondylitis patients.

This receptor was identified in a male donor with ankylosing spondylitis or in good health (not recorded which). In this chain, TRBV20-1 is recombined with TRBJ2-7; the D gene is perhaps TRBD1, from 6 matching bases. The material sequenced was blood, either unsorted or a sorted T cell fraction (not recorded which). The CDR3 reads CSARDSEPYEQYF. The DNA sequence is as follows: TGCAGTGCTAGGGACAGTGAACCCTACGAGCAGTACTTC.